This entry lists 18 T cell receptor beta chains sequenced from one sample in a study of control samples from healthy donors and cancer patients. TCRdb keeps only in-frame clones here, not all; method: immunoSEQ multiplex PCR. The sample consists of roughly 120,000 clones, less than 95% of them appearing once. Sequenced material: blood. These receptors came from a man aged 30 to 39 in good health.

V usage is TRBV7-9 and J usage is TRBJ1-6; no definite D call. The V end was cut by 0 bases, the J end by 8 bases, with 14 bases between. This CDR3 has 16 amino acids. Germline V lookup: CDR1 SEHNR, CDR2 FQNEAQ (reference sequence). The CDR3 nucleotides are TGTGCCAGCAGCTTAGCCCTCGATGGACGCCATTCACCCCTCCACTTT. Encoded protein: CASSLALDGRHSPLHF.

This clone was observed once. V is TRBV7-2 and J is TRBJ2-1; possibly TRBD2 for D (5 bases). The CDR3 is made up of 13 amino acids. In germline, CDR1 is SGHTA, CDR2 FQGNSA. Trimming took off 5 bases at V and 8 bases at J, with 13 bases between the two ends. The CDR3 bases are TGTGCCAGCAGCGTGTCGCGGGTGGATGAGCAGTTCTTC. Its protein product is CASSVSRVDEQFF. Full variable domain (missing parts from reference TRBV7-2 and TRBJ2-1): GAGVSQSPSNKVTEKGKDVELRCDPISGHTALYWYRQSLGQGLEFLIYFQGNSAPDKSGLPSDRFSAERTGGSVSTLTIQRTQQEDSAVYLCASSVSRVDEQFFGPGTRLTVL.

CDR3 in amino acids: CASSYPDRRNTEAFF. As DNA, the CDR3 is TGTGCCAGCAGCTACCCGGACAGGAGGAACACTGAAGCTTTCTTT. The chain couples TRBV7-9 to TRBJ1-1, with 7 positions matching TRBD1. In germline, CDR1 is SEHNR, CDR2 FQNEAQ (reference sequence). V shed 4 bases, J shed 1 base, and the junction held 6 bases outside the gene matches. The CDR3 covers 15 residues.

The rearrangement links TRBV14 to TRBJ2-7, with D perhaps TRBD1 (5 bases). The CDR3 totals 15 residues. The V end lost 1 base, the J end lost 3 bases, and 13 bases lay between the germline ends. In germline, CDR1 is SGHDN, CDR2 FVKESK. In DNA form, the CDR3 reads TGTGCCAGCAGCCAAGCATCTGGGGCCTACTACGAGCAGTACTTC. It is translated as CASSQASGAYYEQYF.

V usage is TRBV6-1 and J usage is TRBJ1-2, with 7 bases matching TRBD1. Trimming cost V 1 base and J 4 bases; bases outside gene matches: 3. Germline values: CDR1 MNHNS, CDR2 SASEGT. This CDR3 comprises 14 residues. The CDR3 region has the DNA TGTGCCAGCAGTGAAGGGACAGGCCTCTATGGCTACACCTTC. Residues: CASSEGTGLYGYTF.

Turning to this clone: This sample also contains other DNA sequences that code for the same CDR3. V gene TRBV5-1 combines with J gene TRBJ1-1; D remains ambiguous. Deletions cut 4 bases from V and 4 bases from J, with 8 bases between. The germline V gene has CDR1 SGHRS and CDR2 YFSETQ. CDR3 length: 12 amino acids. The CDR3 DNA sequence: TGCGCCAGCAGCCCCCCGGGCACTGAAGCTTTCTTT. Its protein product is CASSPPGTEAFF.

CDR3 region: CASSPGWNEQFF. The CDR3 bases are TGTGCCAGCTCCCCTGGGTGGAATGAGCAGTTCTTC. This sequence joins TRBV7-2 and TRBJ2-1; D gene uncertain. The CDR3 spans 12 residues. V shed 8 bases and J shed 7 bases, with 12 bases lying between them. Germline loops: CDR1 SGHTA, CDR2 FQGNSA.

The CDR3 loop reads CASSDRGFVGYTF. The CDR3 DNA follows: TGTGCCAGCAGTGACCGGGGATTTGTCGGCTACACCTTC. This rearrangement joins TRBV6-1 to TRBJ1-2; D is undetermined. Trimming stripped 3 bases from V and 8 bases from J, with 13 bases between. This CDR3 region has 13 residues. Germline CDR1 and CDR2: MNHNS and SASEGT.

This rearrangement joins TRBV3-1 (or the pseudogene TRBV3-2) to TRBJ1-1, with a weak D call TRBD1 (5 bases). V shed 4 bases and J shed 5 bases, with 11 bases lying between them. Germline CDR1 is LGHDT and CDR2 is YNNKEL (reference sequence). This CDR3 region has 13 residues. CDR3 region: CASSLGGRTEAFF. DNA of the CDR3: TGTGCCAGCAGCCTGGGGGGGAGGACTGAAGCTTTCTTT.

The CDR3 DNA reads as TGTGCCAGCAGCTTAGGCCTCTCGGCGGGGGGCGCAGATACGCAGTATTTT. Amino acids: CASSLGLSAGGADTQYF. The chain recombines TRBV7-8 with TRBJ2-3; TRBD2 matches at 8 bases. Trimming cost V 1 base and J 4 bases; bases outside gene matches: 10. Germline V gene data show CDR1 as SGHVS and CDR2 as FQNEAQ. The CDR3 runs to 17 residues.

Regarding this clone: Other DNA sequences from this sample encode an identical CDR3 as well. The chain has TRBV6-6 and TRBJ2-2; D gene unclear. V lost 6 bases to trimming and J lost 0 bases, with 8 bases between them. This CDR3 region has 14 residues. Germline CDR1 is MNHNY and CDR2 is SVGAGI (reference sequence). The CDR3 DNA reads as TGTGCCAGCAGCGACAACCCGAACACCGGGGAGCTGTTTTTT. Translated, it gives CASSDNPNTGELFF.

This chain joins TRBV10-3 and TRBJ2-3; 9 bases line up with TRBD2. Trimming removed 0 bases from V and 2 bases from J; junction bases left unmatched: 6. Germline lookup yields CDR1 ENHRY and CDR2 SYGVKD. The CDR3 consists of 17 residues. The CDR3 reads CAISESRLAGNTDTQYF. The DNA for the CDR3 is TGTGCCATCAGTGAGTCGCGGCTAGCGGGGAACACAGATACGCAGTATTTT.

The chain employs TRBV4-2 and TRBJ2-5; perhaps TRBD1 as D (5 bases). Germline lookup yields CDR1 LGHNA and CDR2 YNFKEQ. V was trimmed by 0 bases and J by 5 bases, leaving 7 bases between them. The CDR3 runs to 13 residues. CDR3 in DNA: TGTGCCAGCAGCCAAGAGGGGCGGGAGACCCAGTACTTC. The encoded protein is CASSQEGRETQYF.

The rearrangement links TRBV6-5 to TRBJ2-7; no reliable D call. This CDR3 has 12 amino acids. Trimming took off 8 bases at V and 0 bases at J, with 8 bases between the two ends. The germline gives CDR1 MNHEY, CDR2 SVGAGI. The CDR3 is CASGYVSYEQYF. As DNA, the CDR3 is TGTGCCAGCGGGTACGTCTCCTACGAGCAGTACTTC.

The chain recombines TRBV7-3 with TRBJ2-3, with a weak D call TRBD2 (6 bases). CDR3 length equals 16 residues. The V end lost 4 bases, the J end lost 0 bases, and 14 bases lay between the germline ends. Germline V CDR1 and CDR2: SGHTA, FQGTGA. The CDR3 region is CASSSWGTSSTDTQYF. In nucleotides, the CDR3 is TGTGCCAGCAGCTCCTGGGGGACTTCTAGCACAGATACGCAGTATTTT. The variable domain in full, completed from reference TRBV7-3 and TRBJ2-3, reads GAGVSQTPSNKVTEKGKYVELRCDPISGHTALYWYRQSLGQGPEFLIYFQGTGAADDSGLPNDRFFAVRPEGSVSTLKIQRTERGDSAVYLCASSSWGTSSTDTQYFGPGTRLTVL.

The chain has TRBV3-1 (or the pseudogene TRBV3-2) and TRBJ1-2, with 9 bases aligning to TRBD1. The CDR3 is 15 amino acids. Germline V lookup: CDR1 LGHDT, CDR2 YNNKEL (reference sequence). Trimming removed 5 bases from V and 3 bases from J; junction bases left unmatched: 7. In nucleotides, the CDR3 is TGTGCCAGCAGCTACAGTCGGACAGGGGACTATGGCTACACCTTC. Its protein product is CASSYSRTGDYGYTF.

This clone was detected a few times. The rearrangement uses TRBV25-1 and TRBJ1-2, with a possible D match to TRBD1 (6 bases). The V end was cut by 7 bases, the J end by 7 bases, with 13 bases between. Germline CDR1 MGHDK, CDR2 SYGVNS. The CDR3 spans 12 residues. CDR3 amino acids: CASTAGGAGYTF. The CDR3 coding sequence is TGTGCCAGCACCGCCGGGGGCGCTGGCTACACCTTC.

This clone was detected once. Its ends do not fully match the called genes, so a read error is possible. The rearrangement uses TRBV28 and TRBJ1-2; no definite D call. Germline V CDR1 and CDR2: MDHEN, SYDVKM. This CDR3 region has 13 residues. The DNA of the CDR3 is TGTGCCAGCAGTTCCCCAAGCAAGCGGTCCAGTCAATTT. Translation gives CASSSPSKRSSQF.